This T cell receptor beta chain was recorded in a study of OX40 agonist ivuxolimab in advanced cancers. Study context: Ivuxolimab is an agonistic anti-OX40 (CD134) antibody, and patients were treated with it. Partial responses were seen in three patients, one with hepatocellular carcinoma and two with cutaneous melanoma. Every patient in dose escalation had hepatocellular carcinoma, melanoma, renal cell or head and neck cancer.

With V trimmed by 4 bases and J by 8 bases, 3 bases remained unmatched. The CDR3 spans 13 residues. The V gene's germline CDR1 is KGHSH and CDR2 LQKENI. Study-level findings and limits: By week 6 at 0.1 to 3.0 mg/kg, blood CD4+ and CD8+ T cells had expanded clonally.

This clone was detected a few times. Its cognate antigen is unknown. The assay was immunoSEQ multiplex PCR, and TCRdb's table has in-frame clones only and misses some. The data contain around 80,000 clones, 70% to 90% of them singletons. This chain joins TRBV18 and TRBJ1-4; the match to TRBD1 covers 8 bases. The material was CD4+ or CD8+ T cells sorted from blood, obtained in a trial of the OX40 agonist ivuxolimab. This clonotype was obtained from an adult with an advanced solid tumor such as melanoma, head and neck, liver or kidney cancer. CDR3 DNA sequence: TGTGCCAGCTCACGGGGACAGGAGGAAAAACTGTTTTTT. It is translated as CASSRGQEEKLFF.